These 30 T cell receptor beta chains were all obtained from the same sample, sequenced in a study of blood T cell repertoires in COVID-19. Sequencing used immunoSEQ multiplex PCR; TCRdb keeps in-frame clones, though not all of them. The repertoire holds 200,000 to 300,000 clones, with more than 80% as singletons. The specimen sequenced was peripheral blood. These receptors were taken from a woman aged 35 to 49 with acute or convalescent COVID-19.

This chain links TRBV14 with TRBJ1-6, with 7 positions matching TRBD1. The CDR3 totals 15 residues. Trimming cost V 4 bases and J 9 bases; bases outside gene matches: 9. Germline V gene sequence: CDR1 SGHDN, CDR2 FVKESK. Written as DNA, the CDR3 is TGTGCCAGCAGCCGCGGACAGGCAGGCGGTTCACCCCTCCACTTT. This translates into CASSRGQAGGSPLHF.

The DNA of the CDR3 is TGCGCCAGCAGCCACGAGGACACCCAAAACACCATATATTTT. Amino acid sequence: CASSHEDTQNTIYF. This chain connects TRBV4-1 to TRBJ1-3; D perhaps matches TRBD1 (5 bases). The CDR3 runs to 14 residues. Trimming removed 3 bases from V and 6 bases from J, with 12 bases in between. Germline CDR1 reads MGHRA; CDR2 reads YSYEKL.

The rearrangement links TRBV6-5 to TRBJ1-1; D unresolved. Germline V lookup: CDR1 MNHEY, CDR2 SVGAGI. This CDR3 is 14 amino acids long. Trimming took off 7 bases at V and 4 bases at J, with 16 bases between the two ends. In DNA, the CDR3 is TGTGCCAGCACCACCAGGATAATTGCCACTGAAGCTTTCTTT. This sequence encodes CASTTRIIATEAFF.

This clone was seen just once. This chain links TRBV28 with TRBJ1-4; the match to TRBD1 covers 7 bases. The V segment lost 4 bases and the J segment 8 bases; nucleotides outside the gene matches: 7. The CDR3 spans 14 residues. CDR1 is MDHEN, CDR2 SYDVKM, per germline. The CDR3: CASSSRDRGEKLFF. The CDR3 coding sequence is TGTGCCAGCAGTTCCCGGGACAGAGGAGAAAAACTGTTTTTT.

For the CDR3, the DNA is TGTGCCAGCAGCTCATCCCGAGCAGGGTCTAATGAAAAACTGTTTTTT. Its protein is CASSSSRAGSNEKLFF. This chain uses TRBV5-4 with TRBJ1-4, with D perhaps TRBD1 (5 bases). The CDR3 runs 16 residues. CDR1 SGHNT and CDR2 YYREEE come from the germline V gene (reference sequence). V shed 3 bases and J shed 3 bases, with 15 bases lying between them.

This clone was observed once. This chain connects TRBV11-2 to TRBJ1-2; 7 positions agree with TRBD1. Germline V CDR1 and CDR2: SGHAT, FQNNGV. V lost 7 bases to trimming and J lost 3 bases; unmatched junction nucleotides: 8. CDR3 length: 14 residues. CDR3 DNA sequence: TGTGCCAGCACCCGACAGGGCGAACACTATGGCTACACCTTC. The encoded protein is CASTRQGEHYGYTF.

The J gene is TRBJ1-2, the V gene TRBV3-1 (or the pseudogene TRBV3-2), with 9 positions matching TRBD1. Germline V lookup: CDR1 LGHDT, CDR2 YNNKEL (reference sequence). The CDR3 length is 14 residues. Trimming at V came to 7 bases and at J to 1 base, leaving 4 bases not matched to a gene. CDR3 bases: TGTGCCAGCACCCCGACAGGGGGTAACTATGGCTACACCTTC. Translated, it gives CASTPTGGNYGYTF.

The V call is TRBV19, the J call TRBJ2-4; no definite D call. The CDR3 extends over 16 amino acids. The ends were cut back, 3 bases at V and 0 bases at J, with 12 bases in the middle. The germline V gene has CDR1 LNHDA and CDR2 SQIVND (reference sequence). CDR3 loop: CASSMAVALAKNIQYF. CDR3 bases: TGTGCCAGTAGTATGGCCGTGGCTCTAGCCAAAAACATTCAGTACTTC.

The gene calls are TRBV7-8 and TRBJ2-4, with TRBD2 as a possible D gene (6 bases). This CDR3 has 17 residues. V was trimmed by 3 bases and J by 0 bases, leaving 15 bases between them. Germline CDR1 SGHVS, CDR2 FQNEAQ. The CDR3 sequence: CASSLTGTYIAKNIQYF. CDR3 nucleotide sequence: TGTGCCAGCAGCTTGACCGGGACTTACATAGCCAAAAACATTCAGTACTTC.

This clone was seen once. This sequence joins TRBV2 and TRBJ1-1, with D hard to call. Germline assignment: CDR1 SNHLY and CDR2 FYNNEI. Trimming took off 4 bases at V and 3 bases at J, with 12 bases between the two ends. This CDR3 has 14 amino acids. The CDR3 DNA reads TGTGCCAGCAGTGCGTTGGAGGGCTACACTGAAGCTTTCTTT. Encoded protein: CASSALEGYTEAFF.

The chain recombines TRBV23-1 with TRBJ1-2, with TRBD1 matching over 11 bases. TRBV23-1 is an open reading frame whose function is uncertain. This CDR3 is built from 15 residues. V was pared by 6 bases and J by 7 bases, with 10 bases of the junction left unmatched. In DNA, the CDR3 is TGCGCCAGCAGAGTTACAGGACAGGGGGCTATTGGCTACACCTTC. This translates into CASRVTGQGAIGYTF.

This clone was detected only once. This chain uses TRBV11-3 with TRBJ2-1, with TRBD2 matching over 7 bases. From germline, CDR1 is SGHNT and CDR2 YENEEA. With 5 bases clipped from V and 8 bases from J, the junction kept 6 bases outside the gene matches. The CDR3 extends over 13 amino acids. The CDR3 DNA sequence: TGTGCCAGCAGCCCCTGGGGAGGGGATGAGCAGTTCTTC. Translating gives CASSPWGGDEQFF.

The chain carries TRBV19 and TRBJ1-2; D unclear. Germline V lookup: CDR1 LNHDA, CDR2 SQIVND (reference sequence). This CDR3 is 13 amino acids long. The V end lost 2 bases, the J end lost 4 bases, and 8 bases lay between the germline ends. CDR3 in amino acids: CASSITVGYGYTF. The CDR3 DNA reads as TGTGCCAGTAGTATAACAGTTGGCTATGGCTACACCTTC.

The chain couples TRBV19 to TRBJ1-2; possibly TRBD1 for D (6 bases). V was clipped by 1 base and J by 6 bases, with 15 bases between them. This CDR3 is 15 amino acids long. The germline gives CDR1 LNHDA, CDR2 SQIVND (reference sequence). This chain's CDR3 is CASSIGRGSGDGYTF. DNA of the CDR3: TGTGCCAGTAGTATAGGTCGGGGCTCAGGGGATGGCTACACCTTC.

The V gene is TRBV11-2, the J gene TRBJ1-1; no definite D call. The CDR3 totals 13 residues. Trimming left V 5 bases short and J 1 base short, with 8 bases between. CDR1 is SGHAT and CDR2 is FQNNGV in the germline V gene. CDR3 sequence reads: CASSEQRNTEAFF. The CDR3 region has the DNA TGTGCCAGCAGCGAACAGAGGAACACTGAAGCTTTCTTT.

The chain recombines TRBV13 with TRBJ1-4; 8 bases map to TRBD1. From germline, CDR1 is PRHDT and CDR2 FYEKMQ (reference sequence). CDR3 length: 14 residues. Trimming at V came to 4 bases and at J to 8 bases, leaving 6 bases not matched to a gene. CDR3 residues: CASSSDREREKLFF. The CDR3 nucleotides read TGTGCCAGCAGCTCGGACAGGGAACGAGAAAAACTGTTTTTT.

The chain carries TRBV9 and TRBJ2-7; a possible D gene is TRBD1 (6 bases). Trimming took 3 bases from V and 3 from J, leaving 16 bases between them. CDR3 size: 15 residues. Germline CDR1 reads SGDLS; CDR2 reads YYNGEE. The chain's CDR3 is CASSEGAGGHYEQYV. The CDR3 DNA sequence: TGTGCCAGCAGCGAGGGAGCTGGGGGCCACTACGAGCAGTACGTC.

CDR3 DNA: TGTGCCAGCAGGCCGGGACAGGGGATCTATGGCTACACCTTC. It is translated as CASRPGQGIYGYTF. This chain uses TRBV6-5 with TRBJ1-2; 10 bases are a match to TRBD1. Trimming at V came to 6 bases and at J to 4 bases, leaving 5 bases not matched to a gene. This CDR3 has 14 residues. CDR1 is MNHEY, CDR2 SVGAGI, per germline.

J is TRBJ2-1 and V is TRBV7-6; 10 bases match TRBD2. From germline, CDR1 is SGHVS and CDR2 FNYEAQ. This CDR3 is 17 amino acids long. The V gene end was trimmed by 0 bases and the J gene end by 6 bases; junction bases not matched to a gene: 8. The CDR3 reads CASSLARLAGALNEQFF. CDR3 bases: TGTGCCAGCAGCTTAGCGCGCCTAGCGGGGGCTCTCAATGAGCAGTTCTTC.

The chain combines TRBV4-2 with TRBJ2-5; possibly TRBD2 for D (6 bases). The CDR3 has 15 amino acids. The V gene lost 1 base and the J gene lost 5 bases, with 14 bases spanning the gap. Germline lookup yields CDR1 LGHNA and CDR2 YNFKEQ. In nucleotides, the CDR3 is TGTGCCAGCAGCCAAGCTCGGGGGATGGGGGAGACCCAGTACTTC. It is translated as CASSQARGMGETQYF.

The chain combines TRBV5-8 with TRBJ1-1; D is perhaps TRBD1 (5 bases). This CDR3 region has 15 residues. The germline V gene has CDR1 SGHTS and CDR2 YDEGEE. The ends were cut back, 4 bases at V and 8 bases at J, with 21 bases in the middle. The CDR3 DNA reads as TGTGCCAGCAGCCCCCATAAGGATATCAACAGGGAAGCTTTCTTT. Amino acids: CASSPHKDINREAFF.

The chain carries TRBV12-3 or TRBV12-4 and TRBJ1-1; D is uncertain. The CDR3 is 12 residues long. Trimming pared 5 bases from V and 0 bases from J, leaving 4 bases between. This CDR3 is CASSTVNTEAFF. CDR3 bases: TGTGCCAGCAGTACAGTGAACACTGAAGCTTTCTTT.

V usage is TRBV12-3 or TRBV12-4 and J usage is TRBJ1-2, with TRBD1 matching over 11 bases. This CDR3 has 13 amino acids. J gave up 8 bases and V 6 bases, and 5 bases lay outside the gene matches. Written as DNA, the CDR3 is TGTGCCAGCAGGATGGGACAGGGGGGAGGCTACACCTTC. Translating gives CASRMGQGGGYTF.

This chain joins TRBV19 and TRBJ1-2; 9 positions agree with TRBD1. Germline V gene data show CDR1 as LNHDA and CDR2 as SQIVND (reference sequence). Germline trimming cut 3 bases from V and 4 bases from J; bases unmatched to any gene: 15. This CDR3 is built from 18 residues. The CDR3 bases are TGTGCCAGTAGTATGGGACTCGCAACCGGGACAGGGACCTATGGCTACACCTTC. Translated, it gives CASSMGLATGTGTYGYTF.

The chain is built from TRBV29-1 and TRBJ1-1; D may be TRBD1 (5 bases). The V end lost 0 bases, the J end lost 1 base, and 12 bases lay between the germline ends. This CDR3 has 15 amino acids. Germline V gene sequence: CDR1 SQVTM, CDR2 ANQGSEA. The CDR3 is CSVEEFGGTNTEAFF. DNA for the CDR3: TGCAGCGTTGAAGAGTTTGGGGGGACGAACACTGAAGCTTTCTTT.

The CDR3 loop reads CATTGKSGNTIYF. The CDR3 DNA follows: TGTGCCACCACAGGGAAATCTGGAAACACCATATATTTT. J is TRBJ1-3 and V is TRBV6-5; D possibly corresponds to TRBD1 (6 bases). Germline V gives CDR1 MNHEY, CDR2 SVGAGI. Deletions cut 10 bases from V and 1 base from J, with 11 bases between. The CDR3 loop spans 13 amino acids.

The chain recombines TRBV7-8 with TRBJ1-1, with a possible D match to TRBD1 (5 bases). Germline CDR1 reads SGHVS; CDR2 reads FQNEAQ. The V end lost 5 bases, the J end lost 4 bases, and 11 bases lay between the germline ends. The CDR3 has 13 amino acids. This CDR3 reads CASSSLGGTEAFF. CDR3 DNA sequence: TGTGCCAGCAGCAGCCTGGGGGGCACTGAAGCTTTCTTT.

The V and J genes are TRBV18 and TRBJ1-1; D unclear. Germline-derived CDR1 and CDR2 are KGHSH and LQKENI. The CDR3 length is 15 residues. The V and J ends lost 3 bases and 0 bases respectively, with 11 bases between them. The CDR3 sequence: CASSPQATMNTEAFF. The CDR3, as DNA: TGTGCCAGCTCACCCCAGGCTACCATGAACACTGAAGCTTTCTTT.

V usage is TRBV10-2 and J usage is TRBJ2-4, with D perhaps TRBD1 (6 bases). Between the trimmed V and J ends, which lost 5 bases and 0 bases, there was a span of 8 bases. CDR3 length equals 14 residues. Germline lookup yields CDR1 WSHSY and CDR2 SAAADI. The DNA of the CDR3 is TGCGCCAGCAGTAGAGGGGGAGCCAAAAACATTCAGTACTTC. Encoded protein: CASSRGGAKNIQYF.

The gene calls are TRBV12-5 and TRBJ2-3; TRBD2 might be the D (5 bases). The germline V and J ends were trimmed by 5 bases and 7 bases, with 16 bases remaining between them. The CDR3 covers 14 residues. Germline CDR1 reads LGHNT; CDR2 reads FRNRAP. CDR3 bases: TGTGCTAGTGGTGGGAGAGGCGGAGCGCATACGCAGTATTTT. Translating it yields CASGGRGGAHTQYF.